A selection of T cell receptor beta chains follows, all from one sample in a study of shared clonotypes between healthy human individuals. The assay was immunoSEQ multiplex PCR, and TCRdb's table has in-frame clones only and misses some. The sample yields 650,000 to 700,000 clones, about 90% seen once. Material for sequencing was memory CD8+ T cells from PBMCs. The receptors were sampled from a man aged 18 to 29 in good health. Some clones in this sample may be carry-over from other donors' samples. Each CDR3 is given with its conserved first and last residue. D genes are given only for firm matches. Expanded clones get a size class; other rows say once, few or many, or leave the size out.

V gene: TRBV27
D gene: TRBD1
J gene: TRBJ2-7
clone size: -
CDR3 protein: CASSSGTGHDEQYF
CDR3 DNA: TGTGCCAGCAGTTCCGGGACAGGGCACGACGAGCAGTACTTC

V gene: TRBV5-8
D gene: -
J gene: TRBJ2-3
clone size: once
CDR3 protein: CASSLGSGGRTDTQYF
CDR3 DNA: TGTGCCAGCAGCTTGGGCAGCGGAGGGAGGACAGATACGCAGTATTTT

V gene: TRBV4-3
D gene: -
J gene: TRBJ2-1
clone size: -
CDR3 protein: CASSQLVTVSYNEQFF
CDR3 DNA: TGCGCCAGCAGCCAACTAGTCACAGTTTCCTACAATGAGCAGTTCTTC

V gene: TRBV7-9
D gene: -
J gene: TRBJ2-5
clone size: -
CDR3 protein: CASSSTGSPFPQYF
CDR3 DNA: TGTGCCAGCAGCTCTACAGGGTCGCCGTTCCCCCAGTACTTC

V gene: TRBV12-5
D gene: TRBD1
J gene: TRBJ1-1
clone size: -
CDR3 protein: CASGWDSNTEAFF
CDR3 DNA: TGTGCTAGTGGGTGGGACAGTAACACTGAAGCTTTCTTT

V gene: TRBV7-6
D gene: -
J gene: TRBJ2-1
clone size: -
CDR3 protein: CASSLGYGDNEQFF
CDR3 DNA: TGTGCCAGCAGCTTAGGGTACGGGGACAATGAGCAGTTCTTC

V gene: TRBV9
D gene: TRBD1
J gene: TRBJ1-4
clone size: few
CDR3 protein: CASSGGTGGEKLFF
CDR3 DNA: TGTGCCAGCAGCGGAGGGACAGGGGGAGAAAAACTGTTTTTT

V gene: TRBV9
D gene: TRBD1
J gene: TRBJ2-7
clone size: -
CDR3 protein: CASSPGDRAPYEQYF
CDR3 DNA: TGTGCCAGCAGCCCGGGGGACAGGGCTCCCTACGAGCAGTACTTC

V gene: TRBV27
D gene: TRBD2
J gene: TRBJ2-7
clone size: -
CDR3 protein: CASSSGTSGLEQYF
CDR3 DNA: TGTGCCAGCAGTTCAGGGACTAGCGGCCTCGAGCAGTACTTC

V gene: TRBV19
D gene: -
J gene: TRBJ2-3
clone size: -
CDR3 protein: CATTVAGTQYF
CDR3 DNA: TGTGCCACGACTGTAGCCGGTACGCAGTATTTT

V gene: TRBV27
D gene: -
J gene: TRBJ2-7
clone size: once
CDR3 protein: CASRLTPRSIGYEQYF
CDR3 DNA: TGTGCCAGCAGGTTGACCCCCAGGAGTATAGGATACGAGCAGTACTTC

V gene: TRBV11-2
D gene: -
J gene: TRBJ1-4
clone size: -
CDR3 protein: CASSFGRGNEKLFF
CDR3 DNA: TGTGCCAGCAGCTTCGGACGGGGCAATGAAAAACTGTTTTTT

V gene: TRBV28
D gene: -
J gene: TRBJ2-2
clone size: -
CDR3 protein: CASSSTAWVGTGELFF
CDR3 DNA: TGTGCCAGCAGTTCGACCGCCTGGGTGGGGACCGGGGAGCTGTTTTTT

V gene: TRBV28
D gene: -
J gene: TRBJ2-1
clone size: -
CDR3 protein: CASSSPHSNSYNEQFF
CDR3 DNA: TGTGCCAGCTCCAGTCCCCACTCAAACTCCTACAATGAGCAGTTCTTC

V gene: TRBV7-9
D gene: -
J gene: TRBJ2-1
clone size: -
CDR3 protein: CASSPSNEQFF
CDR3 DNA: TGTGCCAGCAGCCCTTCGAATGAGCAGTTCTTC

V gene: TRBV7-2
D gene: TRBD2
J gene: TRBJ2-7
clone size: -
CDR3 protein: CASSSLWTSGSYEQYF
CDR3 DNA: TGTGCCAGCAGCTCTCTCTGGACTAGCGGTTCCTACGAGCAGTACTTC

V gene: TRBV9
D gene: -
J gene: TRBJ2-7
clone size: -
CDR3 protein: CASSVDLGAENEQYF
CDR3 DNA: TGTGCCAGCAGCGTAGATCTGGGGGCTGAAAACGAGCAGTACTTC

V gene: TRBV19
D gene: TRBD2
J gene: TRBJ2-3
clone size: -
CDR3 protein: CASSIGREYGDTQYF
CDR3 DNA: TGTGCCAGTAGTATAGGGCGGGAGTACGGAGATACGCAGTATTTT

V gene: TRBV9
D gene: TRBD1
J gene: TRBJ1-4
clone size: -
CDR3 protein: CASSVGQVDSEKLFF
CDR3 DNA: TGTGCCAGCAGCGTGGGACAGGTTGATTCTGAAAAACTGTTTTTT

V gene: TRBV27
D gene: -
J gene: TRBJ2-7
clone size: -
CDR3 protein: CASSSRPYEQYF
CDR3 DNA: TGTGCCAGCAGTTCAAGGCCCTACGAGCAGTACTTC

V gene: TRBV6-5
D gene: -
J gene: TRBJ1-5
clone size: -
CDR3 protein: CASSYNAGTQPQHF
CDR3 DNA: TGTGCCAGCAGTTACAATGCGGGAACTCAGCCCCAGCATTTT

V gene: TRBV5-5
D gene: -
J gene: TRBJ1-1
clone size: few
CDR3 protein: CASSTPREAFF
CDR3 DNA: TGTGCCAGCAGCACTCCACGGGAAGCTTTCTTT

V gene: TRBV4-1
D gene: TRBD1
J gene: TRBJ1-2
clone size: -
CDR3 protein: CASSQERGQESGYTF
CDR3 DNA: TGCGCCAGCAGCCAAGAGCGGGGACAGGAGTCTGGCTACACCTTC

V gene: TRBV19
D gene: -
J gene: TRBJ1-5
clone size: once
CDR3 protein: CASCSRVNQPQHF
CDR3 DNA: TGTGCCAGTTGTAGTAGGGTAAATCAGCCCCAGCATTTT

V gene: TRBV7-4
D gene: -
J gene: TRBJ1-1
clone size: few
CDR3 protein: CASSLSRKITEAFF
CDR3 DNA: TGTGCCAGCAGCTTATCAAGGAAGATCACTGAAGCTTTCTTT

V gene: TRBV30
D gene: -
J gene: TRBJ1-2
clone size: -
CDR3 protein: CAWGARVGFNYGYTF
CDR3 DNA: TGTGCCTGGGGGGCGAGAGTTGGGTTTAACTATGGCTACACCTTC

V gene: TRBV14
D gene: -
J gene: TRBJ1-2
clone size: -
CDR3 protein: CASSQDANYGYTF
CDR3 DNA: TGTGCCAGCAGCCAAGACGCCAACTATGGCTACACCTTC

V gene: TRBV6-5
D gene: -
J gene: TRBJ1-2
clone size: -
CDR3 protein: CASVRSGVGSYGYTF
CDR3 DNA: TGTGCCAGCGTTAGAAGCGGGGTCGGAAGCTATGGCTACACCTTC

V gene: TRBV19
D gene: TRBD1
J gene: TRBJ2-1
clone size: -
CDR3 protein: CASCLEDRYHHEQFF
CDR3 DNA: TGTGCCAGTTGCCTTGAGGACAGGTATCACCATGAGCAGTTCTTC

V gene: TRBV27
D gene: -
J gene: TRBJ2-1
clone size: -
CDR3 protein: CATHRETSYNEQFF
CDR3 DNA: TGTGCCACCCACAGGGAGACCTCCTACAATGAGCAGTTCTTC

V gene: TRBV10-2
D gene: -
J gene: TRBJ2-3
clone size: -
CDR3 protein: CASLAGQGSTDTQYF
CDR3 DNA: TGCGCCAGCCTTGCGGGTCAGGGCAGCACAGATACGCAGTATTTT

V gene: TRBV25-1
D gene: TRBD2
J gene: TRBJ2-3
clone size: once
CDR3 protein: CASSVAGGPDTQYF
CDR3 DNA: TGTGCCAGCAGTGTAGCGGGAGGTCCAGATACGCAGTATTTT

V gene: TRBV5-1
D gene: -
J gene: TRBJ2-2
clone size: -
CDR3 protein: CASSLVGGSNTGELFF
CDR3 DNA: TGCGCCAGCAGCTTGGTCGGCGGATCGAACACCGGGGAGCTGTTTTTT

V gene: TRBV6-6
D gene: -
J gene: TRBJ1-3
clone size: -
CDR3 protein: CASSYSNSGNTIYF
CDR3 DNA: TGTGCCAGCAGTTACTCGAACTCTGGAAACACCATATATTTT

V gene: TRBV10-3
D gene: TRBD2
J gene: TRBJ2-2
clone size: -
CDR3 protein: CAISEPLAGGPDTGELFF
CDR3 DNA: TGTGCCATCAGTGAACCGCTAGCGGGAGGGCCGGACACCGGGGAGCTGTTTTTT

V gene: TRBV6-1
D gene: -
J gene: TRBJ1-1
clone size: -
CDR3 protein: CASSEAATEAFF
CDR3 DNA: TGTGCCAGCAGTGAAGCAGCCACTGAAGCTTTCTTT

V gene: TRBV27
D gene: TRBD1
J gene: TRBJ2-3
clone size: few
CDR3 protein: CATAITGGFDTQYF
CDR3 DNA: TGTGCCACAGCAATAACAGGGGGCTTCGATACGCAGTATTTT

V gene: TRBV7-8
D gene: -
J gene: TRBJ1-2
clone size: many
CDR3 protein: CASSSRWDYGYTF
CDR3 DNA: TGTGCCAGCAGCTCTCGTTGGGACTATGGCTACACCTTC

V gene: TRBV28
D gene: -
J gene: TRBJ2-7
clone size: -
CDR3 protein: CASSLYPTSSYEQYF
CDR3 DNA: TGTGCCAGCAGTTTATACCCCACCAGCTCCTACGAGCAGTACTTC

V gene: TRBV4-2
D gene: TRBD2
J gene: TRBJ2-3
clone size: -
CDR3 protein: CASSHTGLAGVAQYF
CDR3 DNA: TGTGCCAGCAGCCACACCGGACTAGCGGGAGTAGCGCAGTATTTT

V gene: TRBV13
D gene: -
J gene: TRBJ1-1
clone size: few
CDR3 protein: CASSDRMNTEAFF
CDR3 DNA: TGTGCCAGCAGCGACAGGATGAACACTGAAGCTTTCTTT

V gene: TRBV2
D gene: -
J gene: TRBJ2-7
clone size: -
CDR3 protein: CASSEARDSSYEQYF
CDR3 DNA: TGTGCCAGCAGTGAAGCTCGGGATTCCTCCTACGAGCAGTACTTC

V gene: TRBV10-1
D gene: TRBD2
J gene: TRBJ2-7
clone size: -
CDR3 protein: CASIRVGRREGPYEQYF
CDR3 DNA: TGCGCCAGCATCCGAGTCGGGAGGCGGGAGGGCCCCTACGAGCAGTACTTC

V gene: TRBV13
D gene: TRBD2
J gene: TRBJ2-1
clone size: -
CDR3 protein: CASSFIAGGDSYNEQFF
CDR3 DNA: TGTGCCAGCAGCTTTATCGCGGGAGGGGATTCCTACAATGAGCAGTTCTTC

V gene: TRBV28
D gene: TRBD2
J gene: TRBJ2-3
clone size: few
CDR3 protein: CASSPQSGSFPDTQYF
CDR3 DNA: TGTGCCAGCAGTCCCCAGAGCGGGAGTTTCCCAGATACGCAGTATTTT